Described below is a single T cell receptor beta chain sequence and its context. Its recognized antigen is unknown. No base-level quality is on record; no much larger clone is a single base apart. The sample originates from a study of cytomegalovirus exposure and HLA in healthy donors (TCRdb year 2017). Study-level background: According to an earlier analysis of 587 of the donors, 150 million to 200 million T cells yielded roughly 110 million unique TCR beta sequences and roughly 280 Gb of sequence data. On average, 235,054 unique TCR beta nucleotide sequences were sequenced per donor among a few hundred genotyped donors of the cohort, with around 19% of those sequences being non-productive. The T cell repertoires of under 750 subjects were profiled by immunosequencing and related to cytomegalovirus serostatus. In the later analysis, no new phenotypic data were used to find candidate immune exposures; instead, reliance was placed on TCR beta sequences and their occurrence across donors. In a later genetic analysis, genome-wide SNP genotypes for about 55% of the roughly 700 donors were used, and that subset was treated as a discovery cohort. All discovery cohort repertoires had been generated using a single sequencing platform. HLA typing included class I and class II loci at four-digit resolution. The study was designed to test whether signatures of past pathogen exposure could be identified by cataloging public T cell receptors. Of the roughly 400 genotyped donors, approximately 81% were placed in the genetic ancestry cluster associated with self-reported Caucasian donors. A separate validation cohort of roughly 130 different subjects was used in addition to the roughly 720-subject first cohort. To predict cytomegalovirus infection status, the study combined high-throughput TCR immunosequencing, statistical association of individual TCRs with disease status, and machine learning. Roughly 300 gigabases of sequencing data and tens of millions of unique TCR sequences were included in an early release covering under 650 HLA-typed donors. Four or five DR-DQ haplotypes were treated as single units for association and clustering because of strong linkage in the cohort. To study patterns of TCR occurrence, a later analysis re-analyzed previously published TCR beta repertoires from 500 to 850 donors and added high-resolution HLA genotyping. Alongside the repertoire data, information on donor age, sex, ethnicity and CMV serostatus was compiled. In an earlier analysis of over 550 of the donors, high-throughput TCR beta sequencing was used to judge whether each TCR beta V gene segment behaved as functional or pseudogenic. Typing coverage varied by locus: roughly 629-640 donors for A, B, C, DRB1 and DQB1; approximately 500 for DQA1; some 610 for DPA1; 450 to 480 for DPB1. Points the paper makes about the study in general: At a false discovery rate of 0.05, a later analysis linked 15,000 to 20,000 TCR beta sequences to specific HLA alleles. Several of the top co-occurrence clusters appeared to be linked to parvovirus B19, influenza, CMV and Epstein-Barr virus, according to a later analysis. Seventeen rarely observed V segments, including chromosome 9 orphons, were excluded from the earlier analysis of about 610 of the donors because counts were too low. According to a later analysis, most CMV-associated TCR beta chains appeared to be HLA-restricted, and the HLA associations seemed to be driven largely by CMV exposure. A further reported finding was that TCR beta sequences accurately predicted the HLA-A and HLA-B alleles for most subjects in the first cohort. In an earlier analysis of approximately 590 of the donors, most TCR beta V segments appeared in productive rearrangements about 90% or about 30% of the time, broadly matching IMGT annotations. In a later genetic analysis, a missense DCLRE1C variant was associated with V-gene and J-gene trimming of TCR beta chains, and the association was replicated in an independent cohort. Presence/absence analyses assumed roughly uniform sequencing depth across donors, an assumption that may not hold. The authors suggested that the approach could potentially be extended to other disease states and immunological phenotypes. A later analysis found that HLA-associated TCR beta chains were more clonally expanded and had lower generation probabilities than equally common non-associated chains. In a later genetic analysis, fewer N-insertions in productive TCRs were reported among donors in an Asian-associated ancestry cluster than the approximately 670-donor mean. In vitro tests confirmed that a few of the cytomegalovirus-associated TCR beta chains recognize cytomegalovirus antigens. The study gave a list of around 170 TCR beta chains associated with cytomegalovirus. A cluster of highly shared sequence variants was judged likely to be a technical artifact of the sequencing pipeline. When HLA alleles, especially DR and DQ, strongly co-occurred, attributing TCR associations to individual alleles was difficult. Only TCR beta chains were sequenced in this cohort, and the absence of alpha or paired-chain data limited detectable features. According to a later analysis, TCR association rates differed among HLA loci, with DRB1 alleles showing the most associated TCRs and HLA-C alleles showing the fewest. Across donors, most TCR sequences were observed very rarely, whereas some public TCRs were present in many individuals. The 87-base-pair reads could not distinguish some IMGT-functional V segments, including TRBV6-2 and TRBV6-3, so those segments were excluded. In both the original and validation cohorts, the classifier was reported to diagnose cytomegalovirus status with high specificity and sensitivity. The only immune exposure information available for the cohort was CMV serostatus. Correlated functional status among segregating V segments might reflect linkage disequilibrium, but an unknown experimental factor could not be ruled out. Because HLA typing was missing for some donors at each locus, association tests included only the typed subset.

Taken from the germline V gene (reference sequence), the CDR1 and CDR2 loops are MNHEY and SMNVEV. Trimming takes 2 bases from V and 5 bases from J, and the germline ends sit 11 bases apart. Inclusive of the bounding cysteine and phenylalanine, the CDR3 is 14 residues long. The retained sequence is limited to the CDR3, 42 bases, with the frame set at the first base. Library preparation employed the immunoSEQ multiplex PCR assay. A mixture of 60 forward primers for TCR Vbeta segments and 13 reverse primers for TCR Jbeta segments was used in the multiplex PCR. Amplification of the CDR3 region of rearranged TCR beta genes was performed with a multiplex PCR assay on genomic DNA. On the Illumina HiSeq System, the amplified TCR beta libraries were sequenced as 87-base-pair reads. In the original analysis: A later analysis tallied approximately 87 million unique TCR beta chains across the 666 repertoires, and some 10 million of those chains were shared by two or more donors. To remove PCR and sequencing errors, raw reads were error-corrected and collapsed into unique sequences using a nearest-neighbor algorithm that merged closely related sequences. CDR3 sequences were aligned to IMGT reference sequences to assign V, D and J gene segments. Each retained sequence needed at least a six-nucleotide match to both a V gene segment and a J gene segment. A rearrangement counted as productive if the CDR3 had no stop codons and remained in frame with V and J, and every other rearrangement counted as non-productive. CDR3 was defined according to IMGT convention as the region running from the second conserved V-encoded cysteine to the conserved J-encoded phenylalanine. In an earlier analysis of approximately 500 of the donors, sequences lacking an unambiguous match to a single V gene segment were excluded. In an earlier analysis of approximately 550 of the donors, V segments were called functional above 56.7% productive rearrangements and were called segregating when the between-donor standard deviation exceeded 5%. A statistical classification framework was built to diagnose cytomegalovirus status from the catalog of TCR beta chain sequences. A later analysis assigned V and J genes by comparing TCR nucleotide sequences with IMGT/GENE-DB human TR gene sequences. The TCRdist pipeline was used in a later analysis to assign CDR3 sequences and most-parsimonious VDJ recombination scenarios. In a later analysis, each TCR beta chain was defined by its CDR3 amino acid sequence together with its V-gene family, and reads without a unique V-gene family were excluded. A later analysis removed over 500 highly shared, low-generation-probability nucleotide sequences to deal with suspected cross-contamination and a sequencing artifact. For each public chain, a later analysis derived a clonal expansion index from normalized ranks of inferred template counts within each repertoire. A later analysis computed generation probabilities with a VDJ recombination model fitted to out-of-frame rearrangements, and checked the results against IGoR. In a later analysis, TCR-TCR, TCR-HLA and TCR-CMV co-occurrence was scored with hypergeometric tests, and a repertoire-size bias correction was applied to TCR pairs. False discovery rates were estimated in a later analysis by permuting HLA or CMV assignments 20 times. In a later analysis, co-occurring TCRs were grouped with DBSCAN, and TCRdist sequence similarity was added when clustering was performed within HLA-allele-positive subsets. Co-occurrence clustering excluded repertoires with fewer than 30,000 or more than 120,000 public chains, plus five with anomalous nucleotide sharing. This is the immuneACCESS table as TCRdb keeps it, with only in-frame sequences that have V and J called. A part of the clones is gone; compared with another copy, unresolved V genes explain less than half, and the rest is unexplained. That table supplies the V and J calls and clone size; D and trimming were determined from the DNA. The sample includes under 200,000 clones, with 65% to 80% observed a single time. The ten largest clones capture under 3% of the sample.

The cohort consisted of 666 healthy bone marrow donors. All cohort members were sampled while nominally healthy, although unrecorded immune exposures were likely present. The donor tested CMV seropositive, placing the donor among the 290 or so seropositive members of the cohort. A peripheral blood sample was provided by each donor, and peripheral blood mononuclear cells were used for TCR beta sequencing. Genomic DNA extraction from the blood cell samples was performed with the Qiagen DNeasy Blood Extraction Kit. The chain is made from TRBV27 and TRBJ2-3, with a weak D call of TRBD1 (5 bases match). Sequenced sample: PBMCs. The TCR sequence derives from a woman in her 50s in good health and CMV-seropositive. The DNA sequence follows: TGTGCCAGCAGTTTAGGGCAGGGTAGAGATACGCAGTATTTT. This sequence encodes CASSLGQGRDTQYF.